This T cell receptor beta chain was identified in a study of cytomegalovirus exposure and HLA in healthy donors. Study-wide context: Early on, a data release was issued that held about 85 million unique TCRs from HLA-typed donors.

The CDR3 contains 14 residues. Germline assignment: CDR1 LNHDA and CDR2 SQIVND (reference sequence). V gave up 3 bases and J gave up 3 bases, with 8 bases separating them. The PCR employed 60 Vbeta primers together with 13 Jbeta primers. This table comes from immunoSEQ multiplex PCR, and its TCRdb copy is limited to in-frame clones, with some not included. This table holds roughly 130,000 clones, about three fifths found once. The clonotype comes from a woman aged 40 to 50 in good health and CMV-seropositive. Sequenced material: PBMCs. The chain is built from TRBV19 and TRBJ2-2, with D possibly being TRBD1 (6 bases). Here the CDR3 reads CASSIQGYTGELFF. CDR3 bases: TGTGCCAGTAGTATCCAGGGGTACACCGGGGAGCTGTTTTTT. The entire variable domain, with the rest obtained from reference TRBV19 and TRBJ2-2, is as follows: DGGITQSPKYLFRKEGQNVTLSCEQNLNHDAMYWYRQDPGQGLRLIYYSQIVNDFQKGDIAEGYSVSREKKESFPLTVTSAQKNPTAFYLCASSIQGYTGELFFGEGSRLTVL.